These 2 T cell receptor beta chains came from one sample sequenced in a study of control samples from healthy donors and cancer patients. TCRdb's table, derived via immunoSEQ multiplex PCR, lists solely in-frame clones and lacks some. Here the sample spans tens of thousands of clones, 85% to 90% being singletons. Sequencing was performed on PBMCs. The receptors were gathered from an older woman with head and neck cancer.

V is TRBV7-9 and J is TRBJ2-3, with TRBD2 identical over 12 bases. This CDR3 spans 18 amino acids. V trimming: 0 bases; J trimming: 6 bases; junction bases outside the gene matches: 10. Germline values: CDR1 SEHNR, CDR2 FQNEAQ (reference sequence). The CDR3 protein is CASSLAAPSGRVRDTQYF. The CDR3 nucleotides read TGTGCCAGCAGCTTAGCGGCGCCTAGCGGGAGGGTCCGGGATACGCAGTATTTT. Drawing the rest from reference TRBV7-9 and TRBJ2-3, the complete variable domain is DTGVSQNPRHKITKRGQNVTFRCDPISEHNRLYWYRQTLGQGPEFLTYFQNEAQLEKSRLLSDRFSAERPKGSFSTLEIQRTEQGDSAMYLCASSLAAPSGRVRDTQYFGPGTRLTVL.

The chain is built from TRBV11-2 and TRBJ2-5; 15 bases agree with TRBD2. CDR1 SGHAT and CDR2 FQNNGV come from the germline V gene. J lost 5 bases, V lost 4 bases, and 14 bases had no gene match. CDR3 length: 19 amino acids. The CDR3 loop is CASSWRRGTSGRNTETQYF. DNA for the CDR3: TGTGCCAGCAGCTGGAGACGGGGGACTAGCGGGAGGAACACGGAGACCCAGTACTTC.